The clone carrying this T cell receptor beta chain was seen a handful of times. Its antigen remains unknown. This entry is derived from a study of early stage breast cancer tumors. At the level of the study: Among around 12 ER+/PR+/HER2- tumors, eight were ductal, four lobular. Each sample averaged approximately 9.7-fold read coverage. General study points: Compared with adjacent normal breast, tumors showed about 2.5-fold denser, more clonal T cells.

Each sample had two DNA replicates, approximately 0.49 ug blood or roughly 1.6 ug tissue. Here immunoSEQ multiplex PCR was the method, and the copy in TCRdb shows in-frame clones only, minus some. Of about 63,000 clones listed, around 80% are singletons. V shed 0 bases and J shed 4 bases, with 9 bases lying between them. CDR3 length: 13 residues. Germline V gene data show CDR1 as GTSNPN and CDR2 as SVGIG (reference sequence). The receptor's source is a person in their twenties or thirties with breast cancer. The chain joins TRBV30 to TRBJ1-1, with D perhaps matching TRBD1 (6 bases). The sequenced sample consisted of blood. Here the CDR3 reads CAWSVAGVTEAFF. Written as DNA, the CDR3 is TGTGCCTGGAGTGTAGCAGGGGTCACTGAAGCTTTCTTT.